The clone carrying this T cell receptor (beta chain) was recorded once. The antigen is undetermined. This entry comes from a study of PD-1 blockade in classical Hodgkin lymphoma. Profiling relied on immunoSEQ multiplex PCR, and the TCRdb table lists in-frame clones only, not all of them. The sample lists 70,000 or so clones, about 94% occurring once. Study observations and caveats: Prior therapy or disease activity may underlie the repertoire differences, whose causes remain undefined.

The time point denotes: newly diagnosed, previously untreated cHL patient sample. Sequences were obtained from peripheral blood mononuclear cells (PBMCs). This sequence originates from a human donor with classical Hodgkin lymphoma.

The CDR3 sequence: CASSSPLFNQPQHF. The CDR3 DNA follows: TGTGCCAGCAGCTCACCCCTTTTCAATCAGCCCCAGCATTTT. The J gene is TRBJ1-5, the V gene TRBV7-9; no definite D call. CDR1 is SEHNR and CDR2 is FQNEAQ in the germline V gene (reference sequence). This CDR3 comprises 14 residues. The ends were cut back, 4 bases at V and 3 bases at J, with 10 bases in the middle.